This TCR beta chain was captured in a study of cytomegalovirus exposure and HLA in healthy donors. Amplification used 60 Vbeta primers and 13 Jbeta primers. Per the original methods: About 11 million shared chains were among the roughly 78 million unique TCR beta chains that a later analysis counted. Method: immunoSEQ multiplex PCR; TCRdb's copy keeps in-frame clones and lacks some. That table gives V, J and clone size, and the DNA gave D and trimming. The data contain 110,000 to 150,000 clones, around 73% of them singletons. This clone was counted a single time. Its target is not known. Study-wide findings and caveats: In a later analysis, 16,951 TCR beta sequences were associated with HLA alleles at 0.05 false discovery rate. Being productive about 90% or about 30% of the time was typical of most TCR beta V segments in an earlier analysis. V- and J-gene trimming in TCR beta was tied to a missense DCLRE1C variant by an analysis performed later.

The origin of this receptor is a woman between 40 and 55 years old in good health and CMV-seronegative. Sequenced: PBMCs.

CDR3 coding DNA: TGCGCCAGCAGCCGCGGGACAGGGGGCACAGATACGCAGTATTTT. This sequence encodes CASSRGTGGTDTQYF. The V call is TRBV5-1, the J call TRBJ2-3, with 10 bases fitting TRBD1. CDR1 and CDR2 from the germline V gene are SGHRS and YFSETQ. Trimming cost V 4 bases and J 1 base; bases outside gene matches: 3. This CDR3 spans 15 amino acids.